This T cell receptor beta chain was documented in a study of cytomegalovirus exposure and HLA in healthy donors. Across the study: One earlier analysis, a look at around 170 million T cells, found 100 million to 130 million unique TCR beta sequences.

Amplification used 60 Vbeta primers and 13 Jbeta primers. Some clones are missing from TCRdb's copy, which holds only in-frame ones; the method was immunoSEQ multiplex PCR. The table records 130,000 to 150,000 clones, approximately 82% of them present only once. Trimming stripped 0 bases from V and 0 bases from J, with 3 bases between. The CDR3 runs to 13 residues. Germline-derived CDR1 and CDR2 are LNHNV and YYDKDF (reference sequence). This chain connects TRBV15 to TRBJ2-7; D remains unclear. The specimen sequenced was PBMCs. This receptor was taken from an older woman in good health and CMV-seropositive. In DNA form, the CDR3 reads TGTGCCACCAGCAGAGACAGCTCCTACGAGCAGTACTTC. As protein: CATSRDSSYEQYF.